The rows below give T cell receptor beta chains drawn from one sample of a study of T-cell memory formation after mild COVID-19. TCRdb reprocessed the 5' RACE reads with MiXCR, giving one entry per CDR3 protein. The sample lists under 600,000 distinct CDR3 sequences; 20% to 25% were seen once. Sequenced input: PBMCs or a T cell subset sorted from them (not recorded which). Receptors were obtained from an adult woman who had mild COVID-19 (a few samples of this study predate the infection). Cell type and time point are not known. Each CDR3 is given with its conserved first and last residue. The order of the fields is V gene, J gene, CDR3 protein.

>TRBV7-6|TRBJ2-1
CASSSLDRGENEQFF
>TRBV6-5|TRBJ1-1
CASRAHTGGNTEAFF
>TRBV20-1|TRBJ2-3
CSARGQGAGGTDTQYF
>TRBV3-1|TRBJ2-5
CASSQDGTGARETQYF
>TRBV12-3/TRBV12-4|TRBJ1-2
CASSLGGGYTF
>TRBV11-2|TRBJ1-5
CASSLAGQGINQPQHF
>TRBV4-1|TRBJ1-1
CASSQGPLGTEAFF
>TRBV6-6|TRBJ2-1
CASSYKAGVEHEQFF
>TRBV20-1|TRBJ2-7
CSASGGGGRSYEQYF
>TRBV6-5|TRBJ1-1
CASSYESWSTEAFF
>TRBV6-5|TRBJ2-5
CASSYWGTGGETQYF
>TRBV7-8|TRBJ2-1
CASSRVFLDYNEQFF
>TRBV24-1|TRBJ2-1
CATCGQGASEQFF
>TRBV12-3/TRBV12-4|TRBJ2-2
CASRPGLAMNTGELFF
>TRBV12-3/TRBV12-4|TRBJ1-1
CASKRAGDTEAFF
>TRBV10-3|TRBJ2-4
CAISEGVLAKNIQYF
>TRBV7-6|TRBJ2-2
CASSSVGQGKIGELFF
>TRBV3-1|TRBJ1-2
CASSQSTGGNYGYTF
>TRBV9|TRBJ2-3
CASSVSSALADTQYF
>TRBV19|TRBJ1-2
CASSMLMTGGYTF
>TRBV9|TRBJ2-7
CASSVGDRPYEQYF
>TRBV18|TRBJ1-1
CASSPTPPLEAFF